The 13 T cell receptor beta chains presented below share a single source sample, sequenced in a study of T-cell reconstitution after alpha-beta-depleted transplantation in children. It was with unique molecular identifiers that the TCRbeta library was prepared. TCRdb re-called the PCR reads with MiXCR, one entry per CDR3 protein. The table has some 350,000 distinct CDR3 sequences, under 20% seen once; the top ten hold around 38%. Material: PBMCs, mostly from graft donor cells, obtained 360 days after TCRalphabeta/CD19-depleted stem cell transplant. Receptors originate from a male patient aged 2 to 10 who had a stem cell transplant for acute lymphoblastic leukemia, so the T cells may come from the graft donor.

Ten or more counts support this clonotype. The V and J genes are TRBV6-1 and TRBJ2-6; D is possibly TRBD1 or TRBD2 (5 bases each). Trimming removed 6 bases at V and 2 bases at J, with 17 bases between. In germline, CDR1 is MNHNS, CDR2 SASEGT. There are 17 residues in the CDR3. The CDR3 region has the DNA TGTGCCAGCAGAGCCGGGACCGGATTACCTGGGGCCAACGTCCTGACTTTC. This translates into CASRAGTGLPGANVLTF.

Only a few counts were recorded for this clonotype. CDR3 coding DNA: TGTGCCACCAGCGGTTCCAGAGGAGAGCAGTACTTC. It translates to CATSGSRGEQYF. The chain joins TRBV12-3 or TRBV12-4 to TRBJ2-7; tentative D call: TRBD2 (5 bases). The CDR3 runs to 12 residues. Trimming shortened V by 10 bases and J by 7 bases, and 17 bases separated the two germline ends.

The chain combines TRBV12-3 or TRBV12-4 with TRBJ2-1; tentatively, D is TRBD1 or TRBD2 (6 bases each). The CDR3 totals 16 residues. V lost 5 bases, J lost 4 bases, and 18 bases lay in between. DNA for the CDR3: TGTGCCAGCAGTCCCCCCTCGGGGGCGGGGTACAATGAGCAGTTCTTC. This sequence encodes CASSPPSGAGYNEQFF.

This clonotype was counted many times. This sequence joins TRBV7-9 and TRBJ2-1; 9 nucleotides agree with TRBD2. Germline CDR1 is SEHNR and CDR2 is FQNEAQ (reference sequence). This CDR3 region has 15 residues. The ends lost 5 bases at V and 4 bases at J; junction bases unmatched: 6. CDR3 sequence: CASSPPGLAYNEQFF. CDR3 bases: TGTGCCAGCAGCCCGCCGGGACTAGCTTACAATGAGCAGTTCTTC.

This chain uses TRBV27 with TRBJ2-1, with TRBD2 identical over 13 bases. Trimming took 5 bases from V and 7 from J; bases not matched to a gene: 5. The CDR3 totals 15 residues. Germline lookup yields CDR1 MNHEY and CDR2 SMNVEV (reference sequence). The CDR3 sequence: CASSPGTSGKNEQFF. Written as DNA, the CDR3 is TGTGCCAGCAGTCCAGGGACTAGCGGGAAAAATGAGCAGTTCTTC.

This clonotype was seen repeatedly, ten times or more. CDR3 nucleotides: TGTGCCAGCAGTGTTTCGAGGCAGCGGGAGCAGTACTTC. Its translation is CASSVSRQREQYF. The chain has TRBV12-3 or TRBV12-4 and TRBJ2-7; a possible D gene is TRBD2 (5 bases). Trimming took 5 bases from V and 7 from J, leaving 15 bases between them. The CDR3 is 13 amino acids.

This clonotype was counted ten times or more. The V gene is TRBV18, the J gene TRBJ1-1; 9 bases are shared with TRBD1. Per the germline V gene, CDR1 is KGHSH and CDR2 is LQKENI. J was trimmed by 0 bases and V by 4 bases; bases with no gene match: 6. The CDR3 is 16 residues long. The CDR3 bases are TGTGCCAGCTCACGAACAGGGGGCAGTCTGAACACTGAAGCTTTCTTT. This codes for CASSRTGGSLNTEAFF.

This clonotype was seen more than once but under ten times. This chain uses TRBV7-8 with TRBJ1-1, with D uncertain. Trimming shortened V by 4 bases and J by 4 bases, and 13 bases separated the two germline ends. This CDR3 spans 14 amino acids. Germline V gene sequence: CDR1 SGHVS, CDR2 FQNEAQ. The CDR3 is CASSSPTEGTEAFF. The CDR3 nucleotides read TGTGCCAGCAGCTCCCCGACGGAGGGCACTGAAGCTTTCTTT.

This clonotype was picked up many times. The J gene is TRBJ2-3, the V gene TRBV4-3, with D tentatively TRBD2 (6 bases). In germline, CDR1 is LGHNA, CDR2 YSLEER. V shed 3 bases and J shed 5 bases, with 9 bases lying between them. The CDR3 length is 13 residues. CDR3 sequence (DNA): TGCGCCAGCAGCCATGAGGAGGGAGATACGCAGTATTTT. It yields the protein CASSHEEGDTQYF.

This clonotype was counted many times. The chain couples TRBV24-1 to TRBJ2-6, with TRBD1 matching over 9 bases. CDR3 length equals 18 residues. Per germline, CDR1 KGHDR and CDR2 SFDVKD. The junction had 6 bases not matched to a gene; V was cut back by 4 bases and J by 0 bases. The CDR3 bases are TGTGCCACCAGTGAATCGGGACAGGGTTACTCTGGGGCCAACGTCCTGACTTTC. Protein sequence: CATSESGQGYSGANVLTF.

The chain joins TRBV27 to TRBJ2-7; D remains unclear. This CDR3 comprises 14 residues. Per the germline V gene, CDR1 is MNHEY and CDR2 is SMNVEV (reference sequence). Between the trimmed V and J ends, which lost 4 bases and 6 bases, there was a span of 16 bases. The CDR3 sequence is CASSSHSSRSEQYF. For the CDR3, the DNA is TGTGCCAGCAGTTCCCACTCCTCCCGTAGCGAGCAGTACTTC.

The chain joins TRBV6-2 or TRBV6-3 to TRBJ2-1, with D perhaps assigned TRBD1 or TRBD2 (5 bases each). This CDR3 is 15 amino acids long. Germline-derived CDR1 and CDR2 are MNHEY and SVGEGT. Trimming left V 6 bases short and J 0 bases short, with 12 bases between. The chain's CDR3 is CASRGPESSYNEQFF. In DNA form, the CDR3 reads TGTGCCAGCAGGGGACCGGAGAGCTCCTACAATGAGCAGTTCTTC.

V usage is TRBV2 and J usage is TRBJ2-3; TRBD1 matches at 11 bases. J gave up 5 bases and V 3 bases, and 16 bases lay outside the gene matches. This CDR3 is built from 19 residues. Germline V gene data show CDR1 as SNHLY and CDR2 as FYNNEI. CDR3 loop: CASSDPLRWGQGGGDTQYF. CDR3 nucleotides: TGTGCCAGCAGTGATCCCTTACGTTGGGGACAGGGGGGAGGAGATACGCAGTATTTT.